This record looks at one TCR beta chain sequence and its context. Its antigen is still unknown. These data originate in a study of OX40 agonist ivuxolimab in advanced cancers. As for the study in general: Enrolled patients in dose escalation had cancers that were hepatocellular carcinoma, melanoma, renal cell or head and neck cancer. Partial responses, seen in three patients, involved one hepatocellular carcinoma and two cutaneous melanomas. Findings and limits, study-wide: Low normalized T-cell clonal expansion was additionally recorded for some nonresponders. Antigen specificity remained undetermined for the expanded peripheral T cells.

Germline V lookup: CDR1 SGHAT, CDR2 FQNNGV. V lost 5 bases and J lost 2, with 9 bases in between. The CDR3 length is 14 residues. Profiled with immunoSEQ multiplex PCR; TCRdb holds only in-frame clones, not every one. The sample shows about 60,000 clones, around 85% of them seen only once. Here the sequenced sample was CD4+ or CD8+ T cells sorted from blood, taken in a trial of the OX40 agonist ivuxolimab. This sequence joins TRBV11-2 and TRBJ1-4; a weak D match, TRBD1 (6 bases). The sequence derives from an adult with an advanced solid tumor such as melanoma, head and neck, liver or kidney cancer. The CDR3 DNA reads TGTGCCAGCAGCCCCGACAGGACTAATGAAAAACTGTTTTTT. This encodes CASSPDRTNEKLFF.